The 5 T cell receptor beta chains listed next were all sequenced from one sample in a study of cytomegalovirus exposure and HLA in healthy donors. Primers: 60 Vbeta forward and 13 Jbeta reverse. Using immunoSEQ multiplex PCR, the repertoire was profiled, and TCRdb retains in-frame clones only, with some absent. The table has approximately 110,000 clones, 75% to 85% seen once. Material: PBMCs. All receptors derive from a man aged 50-59 years in good health and CMV-seronegative.

As regards this clone: Other DNA sequences in the same sample also yield this CDR3. This chain joins TRBV18 and TRBJ1-5; no firm D call. The germline gives CDR1 KGHSH, CDR2 LQKENI. With 0 bases removed from V and 2 bases from J, the gap between germline ends came to 8 bases. The CDR3 extends over 15 amino acids. The CDR3 is CASSPPGRGNQPQHF. The DNA of the CDR3 is TGTGCCAGCTCACCACCCGGGAGGGGCAATCAGCCCCAGCATTTT. The complete variable domain, with remaining parts taken from reference TRBV18 and TRBJ1-5, reads NAGVMQNPRHLVRRRGQEARLRCSPMKGHSHVYWYRQLPEEGLKFMVYLQKENIIDESGMPKERFSAEFPKEGPSILRIQQVVRGDSAAYFCASSPPGRGNQPQHFGDGTRLSIL.

This clone was seen only once. The chain joins TRBV10-3 to TRBJ2-3, with 10 bases that match TRBD1. This CDR3 has 14 residues. After removal of 4 bases from V and 4 bases from J, the junction contained 2 bases not matched to a gene. Germline assignment: CDR1 ENHRY and CDR2 SYGVKD. The DNA for the CDR3 is TGTGCCATCAGTGGACAGGGGGCGGCAGATACGCAGTATTTT. Its protein product is CAISGQGAADTQYF.

This clone has just one count. This rearrangement joins TRBV21-1 to TRBJ1-5. TRBV21-1 corresponds to a pseudogene. CDR3 length: 16 amino acids. CDR3 protein: CASSSGRGQPNQPQHF. Here the CDR3 DNA reads TGTGCCAGCAGCTCGGGGAGGGGCCAGCCAAATCAGCCCCAGCATTTT.

The rearrangement joins TRBV25-1 to TRBJ1-6, with 7 bases identical to TRBD1. With V trimmed by 6 bases and J by 7 bases, 6 bases remained unmatched. This CDR3 is 14 amino acids long. From germline, CDR1 is MGHDK and CDR2 SYGVNS. The CDR3 coding sequence is TGTGCCAGCAGCCAGACAGGGTTAAATTCACCCCTCCACTTT. Protein sequence: CASSQTGLNSPLHF.

The rearrangement uses TRBV7-2 and TRBJ1-2; D ambiguous. Germline-derived CDR1 and CDR2 are SGHTA and FQGNSA. V was clipped by 5 bases and J by 4 bases, with 17 bases between them. The CDR3 has 15 residues. The CDR3 DNA reads TGTGCCAGCAGCCCTGGGTGGATGAGGAGCTATGGCTACACCTTC. Protein sequence: CASSPGWMRSYGYTF.